This T cell receptor (beta chain) appears in the sequencing data of a study of shared clonotypes between healthy human individuals. Profiling relied on immunoSEQ multiplex PCR, and the TCRdb table lists in-frame clones only, not all of them. The table records more than 2,000,000 clones, approximately 92% of them present only once. The V end was cut by 4 bases, the J end by 2 bases, with 13 bases between. Germline values: CDR1 SNHLY, CDR2 FYNNEI. CDR3 length: 15 residues. The receptor was derived from a man between 18 and 35 years old in good health. Sequencing was carried out using naive CD4+ T cells sorted from blood. The subset: CD45RA+ positively selected. V is TRBV2 and J is TRBJ2-3; D is undetermined. CDR3 region: CASSVEQAPTDTQYF. The CDR3 DNA is TGTGCCAGCAGTGTAGAGCAGGCCCCCACAGATACGCAGTATTTT.